The T cell receptor beta chain described here comes from a study of beta chain features in type 1 diabetes. General observations from the study: Significant though moderate, a shortening of TCRB CDR3s appeared in all four CD4+ subsets of Type 1 diabetes patients.

V lost 5 bases and J lost 4, with 12 bases in between. Germline CDR1 MNHEY, CDR2 SVGAGI. The CDR3 loop spans 13 amino acids. This clone was detected only a few times. No antigen is known for it. The investigators reverse transcribed all of the isolated RNA, so they sequenced expressed TCRB transcripts. Method: immunoSEQ multiplex PCR; TCRdb's copy keeps in-frame clones and lacks some. The sample has roughly 160,000 clones, 7.8% seen once. The V call is TRBV6-5, the J call TRBJ2-7; perhaps TRBD1 as D (5 bases). This receptor was taken from a woman between 40 and 55 years old with type 1 diabetes. The sample taken for sequencing was central memory CD4+ T cells from blood. CDR3 bases: TGTGCCAGCAGTGAATCAAGGGGTTACGAGCAGTACTTC. The encoded protein is CASSESRGYEQYF.